One T cell receptor beta chain is described in this entry. What it recognizes is unknown. This CDR3 region has 14 residues. Trimming removed 1 base from V and 6 bases from J, with 14 bases in between. CDR1 SGHDT and CDR2 YYEEEE come from the germline V gene. PCR primers comprised 60 Vbeta and 13 Jbeta primers. Libraries were prepared by immunoSEQ multiplex PCR; TCRdb keeps only in-frame clonotypes and omits some of them. The sample has about 190,000 clones, 81% seen once. This sample was included in a study of cytomegalovirus exposure and HLA in healthy donors. Overall study findings and caveats: The authors later found TCR association rates varying by HLA locus, with DRB1 most and HLA-C fewest.

The sequenced sample was PBMCs. This TCR was sampled from a man in his forties in good health and CMV-seropositive. The rearrangement uses TRBV5-6 and TRBJ2-7; maybe TRBD2 (5 bases). CDR3 nucleotide sequence: TGTGCCAGCAGCTTGCTGAGGCTAGCCGGCGAGCAGTACTTC. Translated: CASSLLRLAGEQYF.